This T cell receptor (beta chain) was sequenced for a study of blood T cell repertoires in COVID-19. In the study overall: T cells, B-cell-depleted T cells, or PBMCs provided the cDNA or gDNA that served as material.

The length of the CDR3 is 15 residues. Germline CDR1 WSHSY, CDR2 SAAADI. V dropped 6 bases and J dropped 7; count of bases not matched to a gene: 9. Data came from immunoSEQ multiplex PCR; TCRdb stores just in-frame clones and leaves some out. The sample contains under 200,000 clones, 70% to 85% of which appear only once. This sequence was found in a woman aged 60-75 years with acute COVID-19. Sample: PBMCs or T cells enriched from blood (not recorded which). This chain uses TRBV10-2 with TRBJ1-4; 9 nucleotides line up with TRBD1. The CDR3 spells CASSAPGQGGEKLFF. DNA of the CDR3: TGCGCCAGCAGCGCTCCGGGACAGGGTGGTGAAAAACTGTTTTTT.